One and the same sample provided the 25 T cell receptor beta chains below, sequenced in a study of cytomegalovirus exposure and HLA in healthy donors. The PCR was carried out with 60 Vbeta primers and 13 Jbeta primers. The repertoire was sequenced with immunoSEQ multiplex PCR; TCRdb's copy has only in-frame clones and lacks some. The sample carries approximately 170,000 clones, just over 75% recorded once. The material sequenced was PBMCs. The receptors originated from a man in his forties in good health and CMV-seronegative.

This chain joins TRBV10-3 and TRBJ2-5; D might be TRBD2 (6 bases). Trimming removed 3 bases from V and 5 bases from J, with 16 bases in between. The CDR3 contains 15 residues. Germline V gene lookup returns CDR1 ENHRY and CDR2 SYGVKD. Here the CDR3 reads CAISESGLYGETQYF. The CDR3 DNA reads TGTGCCATCAGTGAAAGCGGGCTCTACGGGGAGACCCAGTACTTC.

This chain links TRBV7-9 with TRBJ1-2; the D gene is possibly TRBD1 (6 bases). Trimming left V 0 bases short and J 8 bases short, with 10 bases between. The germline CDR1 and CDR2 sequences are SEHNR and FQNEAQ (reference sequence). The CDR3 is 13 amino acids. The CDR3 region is CASSLANRDGYTF. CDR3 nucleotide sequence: TGTGCCAGCAGCTTAGCTAACAGGGACGGCTACACCTTC.

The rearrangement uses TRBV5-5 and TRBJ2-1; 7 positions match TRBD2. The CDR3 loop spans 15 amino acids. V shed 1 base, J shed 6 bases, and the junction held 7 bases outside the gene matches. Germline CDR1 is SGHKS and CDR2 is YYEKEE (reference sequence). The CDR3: CASSLFAGVANEQFF. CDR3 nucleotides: TGTGCCAGCAGCTTGTTCGCGGGAGTGGCCAATGAGCAGTTCTTC.

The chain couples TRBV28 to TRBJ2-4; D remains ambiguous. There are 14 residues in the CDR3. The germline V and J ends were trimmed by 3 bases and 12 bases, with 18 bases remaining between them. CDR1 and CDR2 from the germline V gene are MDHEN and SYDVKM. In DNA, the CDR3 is TGTGCCAGCAGTTTGGATAAAAGTCGTAGCAGTCAGTACTTC. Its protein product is CASSLDKSRSSQYF.

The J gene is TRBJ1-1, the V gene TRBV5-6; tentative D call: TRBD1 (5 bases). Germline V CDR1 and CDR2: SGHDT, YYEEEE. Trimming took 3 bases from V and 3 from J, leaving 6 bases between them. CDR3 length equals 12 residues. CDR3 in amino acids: CASSYRYTEAFF. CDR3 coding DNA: TGTGCCAGCAGCTACAGGTACACTGAAGCTTTCTTT.

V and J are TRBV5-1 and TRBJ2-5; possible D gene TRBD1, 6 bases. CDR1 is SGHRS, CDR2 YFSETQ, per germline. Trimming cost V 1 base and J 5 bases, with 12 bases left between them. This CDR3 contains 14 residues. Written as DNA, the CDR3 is TGCGCCAGCAGCTTGCAGGGGTCGGGCGAGACCCAGTACTTC. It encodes CASSLQGSGETQYF.

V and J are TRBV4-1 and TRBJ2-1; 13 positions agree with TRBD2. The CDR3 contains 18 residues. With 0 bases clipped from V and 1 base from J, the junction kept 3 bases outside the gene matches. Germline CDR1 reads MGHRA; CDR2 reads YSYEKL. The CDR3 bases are TGCGCCAGCAGCCAAGATAGGACTAGCGGGAGATCCTACAATGAGCAGTTCTTC. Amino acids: CASSQDRTSGRSYNEQFF.

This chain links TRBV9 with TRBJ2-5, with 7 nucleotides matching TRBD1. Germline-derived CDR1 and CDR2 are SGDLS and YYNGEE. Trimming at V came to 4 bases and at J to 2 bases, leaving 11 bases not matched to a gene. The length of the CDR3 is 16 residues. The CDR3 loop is CASSSPWGTEQETQYF. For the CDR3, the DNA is TGTGCCAGCAGCTCCCCCTGGGGGACAGAACAAGAGACCCAGTACTTC.

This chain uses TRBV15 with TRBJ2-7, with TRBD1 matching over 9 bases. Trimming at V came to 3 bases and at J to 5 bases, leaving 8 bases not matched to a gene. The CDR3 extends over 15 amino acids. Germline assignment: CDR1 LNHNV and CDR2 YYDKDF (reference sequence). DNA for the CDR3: TGTGCCACCAGCAGTCCGGGACAGGGTAAGAACGAGCAGTACTTC. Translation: CATSSPGQGKNEQYF.

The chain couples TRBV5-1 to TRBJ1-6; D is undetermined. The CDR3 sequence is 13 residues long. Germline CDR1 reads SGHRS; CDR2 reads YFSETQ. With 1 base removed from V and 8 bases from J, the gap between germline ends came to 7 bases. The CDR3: CASSLTGYSPLHF. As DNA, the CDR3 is TGCGCCAGCAGCTTGACGGGATATTCACCCCTCCACTTT.

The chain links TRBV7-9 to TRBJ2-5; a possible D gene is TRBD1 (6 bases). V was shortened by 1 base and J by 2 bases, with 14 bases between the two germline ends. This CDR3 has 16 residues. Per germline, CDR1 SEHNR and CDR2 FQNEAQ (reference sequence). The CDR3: CASSLEALDSQETQYF. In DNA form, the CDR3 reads TGTGCCAGCAGCTTAGAAGCGTTGGACAGTCAAGAGACCCAGTACTTC.

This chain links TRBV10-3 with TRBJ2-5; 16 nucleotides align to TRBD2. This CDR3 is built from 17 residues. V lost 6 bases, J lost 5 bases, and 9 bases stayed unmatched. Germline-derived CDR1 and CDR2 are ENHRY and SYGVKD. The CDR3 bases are TGTGCCATCAGCCCCGGGACTAGCGGGAGGGCGAGGGAGACCCAGTACTTC. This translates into CAISPGTSGRARETQYF.

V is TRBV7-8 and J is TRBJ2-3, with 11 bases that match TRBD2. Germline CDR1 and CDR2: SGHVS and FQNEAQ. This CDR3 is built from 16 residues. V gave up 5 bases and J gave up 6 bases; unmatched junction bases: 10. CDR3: CASSIQLAGELDTQYF. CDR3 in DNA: TGTGCCAGCAGCATCCAACTAGCGGGAGAACTGGATACGCAGTATTTT.

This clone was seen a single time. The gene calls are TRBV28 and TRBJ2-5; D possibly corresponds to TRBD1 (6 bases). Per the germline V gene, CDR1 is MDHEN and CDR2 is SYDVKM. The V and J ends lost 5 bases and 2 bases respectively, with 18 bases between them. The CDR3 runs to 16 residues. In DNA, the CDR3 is TGTGCCAGCAGTCTACCTGACAGGTATCTACAAGAGACCCAGTACTTC. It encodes CASSLPDRYLQETQYF.

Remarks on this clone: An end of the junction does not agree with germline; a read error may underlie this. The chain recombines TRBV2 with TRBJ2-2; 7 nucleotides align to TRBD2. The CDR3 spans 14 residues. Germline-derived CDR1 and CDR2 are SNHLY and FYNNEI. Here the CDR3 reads CASISRENSGELFF. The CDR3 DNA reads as TGTGCCAGCATATCGCGGGAGAACTCCGGGGAGCTGTTTTTT. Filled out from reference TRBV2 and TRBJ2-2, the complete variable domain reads EPEVTQTPSHQVTQMGQEVILRCVPISNHLYFYWYRQILGQKVEFLVSFYNNEISEKSEIFDDQFSVERPDGSNFTLKIRSTKLEDSAMYFCASISRENSGELFFGEGSRLTVL.

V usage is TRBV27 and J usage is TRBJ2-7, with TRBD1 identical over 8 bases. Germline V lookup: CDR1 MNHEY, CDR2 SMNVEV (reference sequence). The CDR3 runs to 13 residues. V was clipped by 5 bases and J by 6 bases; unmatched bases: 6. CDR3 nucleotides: TGTGCCAGCAGTCTCCAGGGGGCTTCCGAGCAGTACTTC. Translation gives CASSLQGASEQYF.

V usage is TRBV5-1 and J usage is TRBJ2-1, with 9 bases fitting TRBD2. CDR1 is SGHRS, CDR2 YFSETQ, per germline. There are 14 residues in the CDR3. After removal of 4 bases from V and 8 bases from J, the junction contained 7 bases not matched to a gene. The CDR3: CASSPTSGKYEQFF. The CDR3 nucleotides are TGCGCCAGCAGCCCGACTAGCGGCAAGTATGAGCAGTTCTTC.

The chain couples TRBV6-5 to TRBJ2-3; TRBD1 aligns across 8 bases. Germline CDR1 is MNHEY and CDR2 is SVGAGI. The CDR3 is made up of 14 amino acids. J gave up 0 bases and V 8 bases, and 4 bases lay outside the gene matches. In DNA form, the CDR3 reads TGTGCCAGCGGCCGACAGGGGAGCACAGATACGCAGTATTTT. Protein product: CASGRQGSTDTQYF.

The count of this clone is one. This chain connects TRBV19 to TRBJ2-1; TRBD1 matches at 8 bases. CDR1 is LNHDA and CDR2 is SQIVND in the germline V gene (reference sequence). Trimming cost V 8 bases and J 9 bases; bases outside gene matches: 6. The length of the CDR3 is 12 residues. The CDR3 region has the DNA TGTGCCAGTCTGGACAGGGCTGGTGAGCAGTTCTTC. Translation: CASLDRAGEQFF.

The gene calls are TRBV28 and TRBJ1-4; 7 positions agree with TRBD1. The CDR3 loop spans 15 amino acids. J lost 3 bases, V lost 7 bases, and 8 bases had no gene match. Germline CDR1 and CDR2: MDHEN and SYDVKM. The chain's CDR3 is CASNFKGAANEKLFF. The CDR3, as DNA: TGTGCCAGCAATTTCAAGGGGGCAGCTAATGAAAAACTGTTTTTT.

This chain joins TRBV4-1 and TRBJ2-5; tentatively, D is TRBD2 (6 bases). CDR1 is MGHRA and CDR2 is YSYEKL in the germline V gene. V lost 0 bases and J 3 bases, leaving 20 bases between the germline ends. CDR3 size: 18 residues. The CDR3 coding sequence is TGCGCCAGCAGCCAAGAGAAAGGTGTCAGAGGGGAGGAAGAGACCCAGTACTTC. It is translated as CASSQEKGVRGEEETQYF.

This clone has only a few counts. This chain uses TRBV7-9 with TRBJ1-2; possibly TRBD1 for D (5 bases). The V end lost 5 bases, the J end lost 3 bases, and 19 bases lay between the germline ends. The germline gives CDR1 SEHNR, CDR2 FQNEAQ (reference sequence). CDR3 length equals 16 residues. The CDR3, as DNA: TGTGCCAGCAGCCTGAGGGAGGGGCCTTTATACTATGGCTACACCTTC. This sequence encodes CASSLREGPLYYGYTF.

In DNA, the CDR3 is TGTGCCAGCAGAAGCGGGGTGTCCTACAATGAGCAGTTCTTC. Amino acids: CASRSGVSYNEQFF. The chain has TRBV2 and TRBJ2-1, with 7 bases that match TRBD2. J gave up 1 base and V 6 bases, and 3 bases lay outside the gene matches. Germline-derived CDR1 and CDR2 are SNHLY and FYNNEI. This CDR3 region has 14 residues.

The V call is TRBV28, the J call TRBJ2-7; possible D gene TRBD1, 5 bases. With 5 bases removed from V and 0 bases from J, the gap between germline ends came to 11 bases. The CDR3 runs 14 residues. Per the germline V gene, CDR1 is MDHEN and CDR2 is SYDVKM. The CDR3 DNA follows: TGTGCCAGCAGTATTGACAGTAGCTCCTACGAGCAGTACTTC. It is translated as CASSIDSSSYEQYF.

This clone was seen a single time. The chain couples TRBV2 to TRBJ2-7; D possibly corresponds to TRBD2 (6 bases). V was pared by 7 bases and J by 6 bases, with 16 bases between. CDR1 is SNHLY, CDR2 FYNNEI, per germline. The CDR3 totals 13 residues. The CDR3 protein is CASKRVAASEQYF. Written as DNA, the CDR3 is TGTGCCAGCAAGCGGGTAGCTGCCTCCGAGCAGTACTTC.